This TCR beta chain comes out of a study of glioma-infiltrating T cells. TCR alpha and beta CDR3 regions were amplified from RNA using iRepertoire nested multiplex PCR. MiXCR, run by TCRdb on the multiplex PCR reads, gives a single entry per CDR3 protein. This sample has 400,000 or so distinct CDR3 sequences, with approximately 42% found just once. Germline loops: CDR1 LNHDA, CDR2 SQIVND (reference sequence). This CDR3 contains 15 residues. The V end lost 6 bases, the J end lost 0 bases, and 12 bases lay between the germline ends. This clonotype has only a few counts. The chain uses TRBV19 and TRBJ1-3; D possibly corresponds to TRBD1 (5 bases). Sequenced input: glioma tissue, nonneoplastic brain tissue, or PBMCs (not recorded which). The source of this sequence is a human donor with low-grade glioma or glioblastoma, undergoing nonglioma brain surgery, or in good health (not recorded which). DNA for the CDR3: TGTGCCAGTAGAGGGACGTCGGGCTCTGGAAACACCATATATTTT. Translating it yields CASRGTSGSGNTIYF.